This T cell receptor beta chain came from a study of blood T cell repertoires in COVID-19. Whole-study context: The United States, Italy and Spain supplied acute and convalescent COVID-19 samples.

Original processing notes: It was from reference gene primer amplification that nucleated cell counts were estimated. Assay: immunoSEQ multiplex PCR; the TCRdb copy retains only in-frame clones and omits some. That table gives V, J and clone size, and the DNA gave D and trimming. The table shows around 250,000 clones, with 80% to 90% occurring only once. The ends lost 0 bases at V and 5 bases at J; junction bases unmatched: 2. This CDR3 is built from 15 residues. The germline V gene encodes CDR1 SGHRS and CDR2 YFSETQ. The origin of this receptor is a woman between 25 and 40 years old with active or convalescent COVID-19. V gene TRBV5-1 combines with J gene TRBJ2-2; TRBD1 aligns across 9 bases. Material: peripheral blood. The chain's CDR3 is CASSLAGQGTGELFF. The CDR3 DNA follows: TGCGCCAGCAGCTTGGCAGGACAGGGGACCGGGGAGCTGTTTTTT.